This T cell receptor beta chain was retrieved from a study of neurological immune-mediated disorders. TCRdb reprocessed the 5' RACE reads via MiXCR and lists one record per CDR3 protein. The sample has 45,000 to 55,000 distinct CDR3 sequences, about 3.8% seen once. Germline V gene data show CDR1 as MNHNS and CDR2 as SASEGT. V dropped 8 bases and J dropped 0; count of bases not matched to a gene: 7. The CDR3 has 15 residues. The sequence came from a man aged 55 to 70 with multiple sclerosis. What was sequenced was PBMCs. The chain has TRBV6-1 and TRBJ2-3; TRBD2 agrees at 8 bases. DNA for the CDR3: TGTGCCAGCGAACGCTTAGCGGGGAGCACAGATACGCAGTATTTT. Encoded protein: CASERLAGSTDTQYF.